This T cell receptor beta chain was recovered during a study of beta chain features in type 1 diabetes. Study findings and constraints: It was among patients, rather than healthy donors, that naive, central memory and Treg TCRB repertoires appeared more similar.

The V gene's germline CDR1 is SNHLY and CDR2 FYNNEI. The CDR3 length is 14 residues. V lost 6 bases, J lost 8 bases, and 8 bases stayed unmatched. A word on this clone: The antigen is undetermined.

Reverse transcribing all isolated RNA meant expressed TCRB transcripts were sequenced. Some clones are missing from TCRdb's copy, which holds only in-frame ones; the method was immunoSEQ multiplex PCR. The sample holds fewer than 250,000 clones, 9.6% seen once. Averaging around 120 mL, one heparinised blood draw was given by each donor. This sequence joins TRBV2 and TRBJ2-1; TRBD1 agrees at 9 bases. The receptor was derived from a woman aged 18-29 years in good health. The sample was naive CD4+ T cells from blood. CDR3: CASSIGQGIDEQFF. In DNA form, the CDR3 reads TGTGCCAGCAGCATTGGACAGGGGATCGATGAGCAGTTCTTC.